Listed below are T cell receptor beta chains from one sample, sequenced in a study of cytomegalovirus exposure and HLA in healthy donors. Assay used: immunoSEQ multiplex PCR; TCRdb lists only in-frame clones, some missing. The sample contains 250,000 to 300,000 clones, around 89% of which appear only once. What was sequenced was PBMCs. These receptors were taken from a woman aged 18-29 years in good health and CMV-seronegative. CDR3s include the opening cysteine and the closing phenylalanine or tryptophan. The D gene is left open where the match is weak. Some rows have no size entry. The others give once, few or many, or a class for an expanded clone.

v_gene	abundance	j_gene	d_gene	CDR3aa	CDR3nt
TRBV19	-	TRBJ2-3	TRBD2	CASSPARIAGGTDTQYF	TGTGCCAGTAGTCCCGCAAGGATAGCGGGGGGCACAGATACGCAGTATTTT
TRBV30	-	TRBJ1-1	-	CAWTVNTEAFF	TGTGCCTGGACGGTAAACACTGAAGCTTTCTTT
TRBV2	-	TRBJ2-1	-	CASSNRASYNEQFF	TGTGCCAGCAGTAACAGGGCGTCTTACAATGAGCAGTTCTTC
TRBV7-2	-	TRBJ1-2	-	CASSLDRQTQTYYGYTF	TGTGCCAGCAGCTTAGACCGACAGACGCAGACGTACTATGGCTACACCTTC
TRBV30	-	TRBJ1-1	-	CAWSVLGHPKNTEAFF	TGTGCCTGGAGTGTACTGGGACACCCCAAGAACACTGAAGCTTTCTTT
TRBV6-1	-	TRBJ2-7	-	CASSESRGSYEQYF	TGTGCCAGCAGTGAATCGCGGGGATCCTACGAGCAGTACTTC
TRBV2	-	TRBJ2-3	-	CASALARLGTDTQYF	TGTGCCAGCGCACTTGCCCGGCTAGGCACAGATACGCAGTATTTT
TRBV13	-	TRBJ2-1	TRBD1	CASSLAGQAYNEQFF	TGTGCCAGCAGCTTAGCGGGACAGGCTTACAATGAGCAGTTCTTC
TRBV28	-	TRBJ1-2	TRBD1	CASSLGTGIKGYTF	TGTGCCAGCAGTTTAGGGACAGGGATAAAGGGCTACACCTTC
TRBV9	once	TRBJ2-3	TRBD2	CASKEGRGGPGDTQYF	TGTGCCAGCAAAGAAGGGCGGGGGGGCCCTGGAGATACGCAGTATTTT
TRBV23-1	-	TRBJ2-2	TRBD1	CASSQRQGCYTGELFF	TGCGCCAGCAGCCAGAGACAGGGGTGCTACACCGGGGAGCTGTTTTTT
TRBV6-5	once	TRBJ2-1	TRBD2	CASSSGTSFEQFF	TGTGCCAGCAGCTCCGGGACTAGCTTTGAGCAGTTCTTC
TRBV10-3	-	TRBJ1-2	-	CAISGEQPGTRGSYGYTF	TGTGCCATCAGTGGGGAACAACCGGGGACAAGGGGAAGCTATGGCTACACCTTC
TRBV2	-	TRBJ2-2	-	CASIGLGRNTGELFF	TGTGCCAGCATAGGTTTGGGGAGAAACACCGGGGAGCTGTTTTTT
TRBV4-1	-	TRBJ1-2	TRBD1	CASSQPATGGGWYGYTF	TGCGCCAGCAGCCAACCTGCTACAGGGGGCGGTTGGTATGGCTACACCTTC
TRBV4-3	-	TRBJ2-1	-	CASSQARGYSYNEQFF	TGCGCCAGCAGCCAAGCCCGGGGATACTCCTACAATGAGCAGTTCTTC
TRBV28	-	TRBJ1-2	-	CASSLPTNYGYTF	TGTGCCAGCAGTTTACCCACTAACTATGGCTACACCTTC
TRBV19	once	TRBJ2-1	TRBD2	CASSRTLTSGVDEQFF	TGTGCCAGTAGTAGGACCTTGACTAGCGGGGTCGATGAGCAGTTCTTC
TRBV2	-	TRBJ2-2	TRBD1	CASSTGQGYNTGELFF	TGTGCCAGCAGTACAGGACAGGGATACAACACCGGGGAGCTGTTTTTT
TRBV6-5	once	TRBJ2-4	TRBD1	CASSRDSLAKNIQYF	TGTGCCAGCAGTCGGGACAGCTTAGCCAAAAACATTCAGTACTTC
TRBV4-3	-	TRBJ2-1	TRBD2	CASSQETGLPSYNEQFF	TGCGCCAGCAGCCAAGAGACGGGACTACCCTCCTACAATGAGCAGTTCTTC
TRBV30	-	TRBJ2-3	-	CAWALLGGGGDTQYF	TGTGCCTGGGCCCTCCTGGGCGGGGGCGGAGATACGCAGTATTTT